The rows below give T cell receptor beta chains drawn from one sample of a study of cytomegalovirus exposure and HLA in healthy donors. Measured with immunoSEQ multiplex PCR; TCRdb has only the in-frame clones, and not every one. The sample consists of around 140,000 clones, around nine tenths of them appearing once. The sample taken for sequencing was PBMCs. These receptors came from a man aged 18 to 29 in good health and CMV-seropositive. The CDR3 runs from the conserved cysteine through the conserved F or W.

cdr3_aa: CASSLWGGRDGNQPQHF
v_call: TRBV5-6
j_call: TRBJ1-5

cdr3_aa: CASRGTGGGSPLHF
v_call: TRBV6-6
j_call: TRBJ1-6

cdr3_aa: CASSVGRGVGEQYF
v_call: TRBV9
j_call: TRBJ2-7

cdr3_aa: CASSWRTGSGKAEAFF
v_call: TRBV27
j_call: TRBJ1-1

cdr3_aa: CAISERGQGGHEQYF
v_call: TRBV10-3
j_call: TRBJ2-7

cdr3_aa: CASSPRTSGGYNEQFF
v_call: TRBV7-6
j_call: TRBJ2-1

cdr3_aa: CAWSRDRQETQYF
v_call: TRBV30
j_call: TRBJ2-5

cdr3_aa: CASSITVEAFF
v_call: TRBV19
j_call: TRBJ1-1

cdr3_aa: CASSQDPPASGLLAKNIQYF
v_call: TRBV4-2
j_call: TRBJ2-4

cdr3_aa: CASSEPGGTRYEQYF
v_call: TRBV5-8
j_call: TRBJ2-7

cdr3_aa: CASSILIDSGFRYEQYF
v_call: TRBV28
j_call: TRBJ2-7

cdr3_aa: CASSFAGVYEQYF
v_call: TRBV7-9
j_call: TRBJ2-7

cdr3_aa: CASSKAGGADTQYF
v_call: TRBV19
j_call: TRBJ2-3

cdr3_aa: CSAQRWETQYF
v_call: TRBV20-1
j_call: TRBJ2-5

cdr3_aa: CASSPPTGAGGRNTQYF
v_call: TRBV7-2
j_call: TRBJ2-3

cdr3_aa: CASSQGPGDTQYF
v_call: TRBV14
j_call: TRBJ2-3

cdr3_aa: CASSPGTRSTDTQYF
v_call: TRBV9
j_call: TRBJ2-3

cdr3_aa: CASSLGLNTGELFF
v_call: TRBV7-6
j_call: TRBJ2-2

cdr3_aa: CASSKPGQGASYEQYF
v_call: TRBV7-9
j_call: TRBJ2-7

cdr3_aa: CASSSQLAGTVETQYF
v_call: TRBV5-6
j_call: TRBJ2-5

cdr3_aa: CASSLQGWDTQYF
v_call: TRBV7-2
j_call: TRBJ2-3

cdr3_aa: CASSPDWRGETQYF
v_call: TRBV5-6
j_call: TRBJ2-5

cdr3_aa: CASSLRGGTEAFF
v_call: TRBV11-3
j_call: TRBJ1-1

cdr3_aa: CASSPRLADQETQYF
v_call: TRBV9
j_call: TRBJ2-5

cdr3_aa: CASSPWTGGSGNQPQHF
v_call: TRBV2
j_call: TRBJ1-5